Listed here are 5 T cell receptor beta chains from one sample, sequenced in a study of identical twins' blood T cells. TCRdb used MiXCR to reprocess the 5' RACE reads, holding one entry per CDR3 protein. Of roughly 380,000 distinct CDR3 sequences in the sample, roughly 31% were seen once. The source material was PBMCs. Receptors were obtained from a woman aged 18 to 50 in good health.

About this clonotype itself: A read error is possible here, since a much larger clone lies one base away. The V call is TRBV29-1, the J call TRBJ1-2; perhaps TRBD1 as D (6 bases). CDR3 length: 11 residues. CDR1 SQVTM and CDR2 ANQGSEA come from the germline V gene. In DNA form, the CDR3 reads TGCAGCGTGCAGGGGAACTGTGGCTACACCTTC. It specifies CSVQGNCGYTF.

This sequence joins TRBV12-3 or TRBV12-4 and TRBJ2-2, with TRBD1 identical over 8 bases. The CDR3 loop spans 20 amino acids. Trimming took 0 bases from V and 1 from J; bases not matched to a gene: 13. CDR3 residues: CASSLARGSSGGRNTGELFF. The CDR3 DNA reads as TGTGCCAGCAGTTTAGCAAGGGGGTCTTCAGGGGGCCGGAACACCGGGGAGCTGTTTTTT.

This clonotype was seen a few times. The chain couples TRBV20-1 to TRBJ2-1; 8 positions match TRBD2. CDR3 size: 13 residues. J gave up 8 bases and V 6 bases, and 9 bases lay outside the gene matches. The V gene's germline CDR1 is DFQATT and CDR2 SNEGSKA (reference sequence). CDR3 in amino acids: CSAEVAGFDEQFF. As DNA, the CDR3 is TGCAGTGCCGAGGTAGCGGGATTTGATGAGCAGTTCTTC.

The rearrangement uses TRBV29-1 and TRBJ2-7; D is unresolved. Germline CDR1 reads SQVTM; CDR2 reads ANQGSEA. Trimming removed 3 bases from V and 0 bases from J, with 9 bases in between. This CDR3 is built from 13 residues. CDR3 residues: CSVDSGVSYEQYF. The CDR3, as DNA: TGCAGCGTTGATTCGGGTGTCTCCTACGAGCAGTACTTC.

The table lists this clonotype with a few counts. A much larger clone sits a single nucleotide away, making a read error possible. J is TRBJ1-3 and V is TRBV20-1; D ambiguous. The CDR3 spans 13 residues. Germline V gene data show CDR1 as DFQATT and CDR2 as SNEGSKA (reference sequence). The CDR3 DNA sequence: TGCAGTGCTAGCGCAAACTCTGGAAACACCACATATTTT. Amino acid sequence: CSASANSGNTTYF.